The T cell receptor (beta chain) described here comes from a study of blood T cell repertoires in COVID-19. Authors' analysis steps: The assay estimated nucleated cells by amplifying reference gene primers. Sequenced by immunoSEQ multiplex PCR; TCRdb stores in-frame clones only, minus some. V and J calls and clone size are those listed in that table; D and trimming were worked out from the DNA. The data contain more than 200,000 clones, 87% of them seen just once; the ten biggest clones take up 7% to 8.5%. Recruits, aged roughly 18 to 89 years, lived in 20 to 30 US areas. Sequencing input: PBMCs or T cells enriched from blood (not recorded which). This clonotype was sampled from a young man in a cohort exposed to, infected with or recovered from COVID-19 (not recorded which).

The CDR3 region is CASGLVRGSGNTEAFF. The CDR3 coding sequence is TGTGCTAGTGGTTTGGTCCGGGGGAGCGGGAACACTGAAGCTTTCTTT. The chain is built from TRBV12-5 and TRBJ1-1; D perhaps matches TRBD1 (5 bases). This CDR3 region has 16 residues. V gave up 0 bases and J gave up 1 base, with 12 bases separating them. In germline, CDR1 is LGHNT, CDR2 FRNRAP.